This T cell receptor beta chain was sequenced during a study of blood T cell repertoires in COVID-19. Study at large: Specimens from acute and convalescent COVID-19 originated in the United States, Italy and Spain. PBMCs, B-cell-depleted T cells, or T cells provided the cDNA or gDNA that made up the material.

How the authors handled the data: Researchers report that nucleated cell counts were estimated from reference gene primer amplification. Only in-frame clones appear in the TCRdb table, and some are missing; sequencing was by immunoSEQ multiplex PCR. The V and J calls and clone size are taken from that table; D and trimming were inferred from the DNA. The sample yields about 190,000 clones, about 88% seen once. The sequence derives from a woman in her 40s who had recovered from COVID-19. Sequenced input: peripheral blood.

In nucleotides, the CDR3 is TGTGCCAGCAGGATCCTCACCGGCCTACAGGGGGCGCGGATCTCTGGGGCCAACGTCCTGACTTTC. It yields the protein CASRILTGLQGARISGANVLTF. V and J are TRBV2 and TRBJ2-6; the match to TRBD1 covers 9 bases. Germline V gives CDR1 SNHLY, CDR2 FYNNEI. This CDR3 is built from 22 residues. Germline trimming cut 6 bases from V and 0 bases from J; bases unmatched to any gene: 21.